The sample holds a few counts of the clone carrying this TCR beta chain. Its antigen is still unknown. This sample is drawn from a study of cytomegalovirus exposure and HLA in healthy donors. Study details: There were 117 million unique TCR beta sequences, drawn from roughly 200 million T cells, in an earlier analysis. Study-level findings and limits: The investigators catalogued some 160 TCR beta chains as cytomegalovirus-associated.

The CDR3 covers 15 residues. Germline V CDR1 and CDR2: SGHRS, YFSETQ. The V end lost 4 bases, the J end lost 4 bases, and 12 bases lay between the germline ends. PCR amplification relied on 60 Vbeta primers (plus 13 Jbeta primers). The protocol was immunoSEQ multiplex PCR, while the TCRdb copy is restricted to in-frame clones and leaves out a portion. The data contain 100,000 to 150,000 clones, around 80% of them singletons. The TCR comes from a young man in good health and CMV-seropositive. V is TRBV5-1 and J is TRBJ2-6; D might be TRBD2 (5 bases). Sample: PBMCs. CDR3 DNA sequence: TGCGCCAGCAGCAAAGAGCCGGGGGGGGCCAACGTCCTGACTTTC. It translates to CASSKEPGGANVLTF.